Described below is a single TCR beta chain sequence and its context. Antigen unknown. This sample is drawn from a study of monozygotic twins with inflammatory bowel disease. The CDR3 is 13 amino acids. The germline V gene has CDR1 DFQATT and CDR2 SNEGSKA (reference sequence). The authors made each sample's cDNA in eight separate reactions. Reanalyzing the 5' RACE reads, TCRdb keeps one entry per CDR3 protein, without DNA. In total, the table holds approximately 390,000 distinct CDR3 sequences. Study results and limitations: Healthy twins showed more clonotype sharing with others than IBD patients, especially patients with disease activity. Extra variability in the repertoires of patients may have come from differing immunosuppressive treatments.

Investigators pulled total RNA out of whole blood and did not sort T cells. This rearrangement joins TRBV20-1 to TRBJ2-3. This clonotype was sampled from a human donor with ulcerative colitis or Crohn's disease, or a healthy co-twin of an affected twin (not recorded which). The sample consisted of blood. The CDR3 spells CSAHDIRTDTQYF.